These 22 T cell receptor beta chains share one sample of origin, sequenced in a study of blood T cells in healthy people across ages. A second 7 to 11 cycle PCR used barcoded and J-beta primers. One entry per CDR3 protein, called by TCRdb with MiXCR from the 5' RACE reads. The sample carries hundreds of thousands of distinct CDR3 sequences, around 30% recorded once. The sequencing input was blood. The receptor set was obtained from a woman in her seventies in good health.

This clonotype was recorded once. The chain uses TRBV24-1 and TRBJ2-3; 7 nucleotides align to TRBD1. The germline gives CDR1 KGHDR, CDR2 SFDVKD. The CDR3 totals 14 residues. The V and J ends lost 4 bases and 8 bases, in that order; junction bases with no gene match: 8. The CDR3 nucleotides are TGTGCCACCAGTGAGCCATTCGACAGGGCTACGCAGTATTTT. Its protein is CATSEPFDRATQYF.

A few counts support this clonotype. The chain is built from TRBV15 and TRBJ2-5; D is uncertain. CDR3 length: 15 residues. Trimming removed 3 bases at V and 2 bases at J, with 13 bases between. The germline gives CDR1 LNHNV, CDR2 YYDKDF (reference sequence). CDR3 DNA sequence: TGTGCCACCAGCAGGGTCATGGGTGGGCAAGAGACCCAGTACTTC. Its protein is CATSRVMGGQETQYF.

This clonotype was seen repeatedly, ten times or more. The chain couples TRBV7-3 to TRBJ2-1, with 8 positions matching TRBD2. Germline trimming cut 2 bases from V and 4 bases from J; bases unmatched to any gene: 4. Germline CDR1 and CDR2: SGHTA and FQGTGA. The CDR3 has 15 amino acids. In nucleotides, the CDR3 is TGTGCCAGCAGCTTAGGGACTAGTCATTACAATGAGCAGTTCTTC. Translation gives CASSLGTSHYNEQFF.

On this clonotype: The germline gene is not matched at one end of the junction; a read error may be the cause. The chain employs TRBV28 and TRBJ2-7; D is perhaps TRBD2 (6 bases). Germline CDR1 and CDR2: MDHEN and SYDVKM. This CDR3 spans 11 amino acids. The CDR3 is CASSSIRDFAF. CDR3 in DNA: TGTGCCAGCAGCTCCATTAGGGACTTCGCATTC.

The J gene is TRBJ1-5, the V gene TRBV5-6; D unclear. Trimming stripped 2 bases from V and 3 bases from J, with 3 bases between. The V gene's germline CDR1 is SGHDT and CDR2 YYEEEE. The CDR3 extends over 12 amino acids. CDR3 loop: CASSFTNQPQHF. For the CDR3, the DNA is TGTGCCAGCAGCTTCACCAATCAGCCCCAGCATTTT.

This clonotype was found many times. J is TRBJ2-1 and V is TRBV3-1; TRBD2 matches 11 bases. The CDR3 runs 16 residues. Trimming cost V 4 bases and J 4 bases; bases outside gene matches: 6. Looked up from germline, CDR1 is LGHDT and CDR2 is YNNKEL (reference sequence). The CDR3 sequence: CASSLRLAGTYNEQFF. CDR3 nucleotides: TGTGCCAGCAGCCTCCGACTAGCGGGAACTTACAATGAGCAGTTCTTC.

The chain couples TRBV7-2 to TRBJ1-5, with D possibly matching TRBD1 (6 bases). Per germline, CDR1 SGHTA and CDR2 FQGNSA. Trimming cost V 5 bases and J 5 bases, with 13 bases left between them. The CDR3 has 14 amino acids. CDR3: CASSLTGIHQPQHF. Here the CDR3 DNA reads TGTGCCAGCAGCCTTACAGGGATCCATCAGCCCCAGCATTTT.

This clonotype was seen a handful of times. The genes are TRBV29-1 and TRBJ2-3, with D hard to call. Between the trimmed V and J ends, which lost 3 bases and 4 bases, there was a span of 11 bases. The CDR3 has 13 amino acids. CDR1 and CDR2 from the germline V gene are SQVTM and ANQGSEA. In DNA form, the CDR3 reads TGCAGCGTTGAGGGCCCTCGCCCAGATACGCAGTATTTT. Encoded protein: CSVEGPRPDTQYF.

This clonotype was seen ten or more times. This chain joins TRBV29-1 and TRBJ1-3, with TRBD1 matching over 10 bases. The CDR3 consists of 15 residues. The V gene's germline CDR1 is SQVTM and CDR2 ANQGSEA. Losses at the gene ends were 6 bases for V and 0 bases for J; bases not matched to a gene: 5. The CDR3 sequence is CSVAGTGDSGNTIYF. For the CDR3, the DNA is TGCAGCGTCGCCGGGACAGGGGACTCTGGAAACACCATATATTTT.

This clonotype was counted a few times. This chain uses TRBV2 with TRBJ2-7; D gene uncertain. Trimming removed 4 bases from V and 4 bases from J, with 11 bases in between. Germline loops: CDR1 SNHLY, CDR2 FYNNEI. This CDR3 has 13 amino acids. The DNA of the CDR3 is TGTGCCAGCAGTGTTCTGAACAGTTACGAGCAGTACTTC. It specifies CASSVLNSYEQYF.

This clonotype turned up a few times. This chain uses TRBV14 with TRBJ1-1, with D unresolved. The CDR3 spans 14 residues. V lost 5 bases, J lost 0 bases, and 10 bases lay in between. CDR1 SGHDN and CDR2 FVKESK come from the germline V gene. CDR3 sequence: CASSVHLVNTEAFF. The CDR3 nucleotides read TGTGCCAGCAGCGTCCATCTCGTGAACACTGAAGCTTTCTTT.

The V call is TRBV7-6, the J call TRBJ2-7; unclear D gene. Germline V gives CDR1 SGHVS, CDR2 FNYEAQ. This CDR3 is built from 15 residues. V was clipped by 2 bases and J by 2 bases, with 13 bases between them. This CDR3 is CASSLSRTSAYEQYF. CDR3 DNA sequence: TGTGCCAGCAGCTTATCGAGGACCTCAGCCTACGAGCAGTACTTC.

The CDR3 loop is CASSAQGFTETQYF. The CDR3 DNA reads as TGTGCCAGCAGCGCACAGGGGTTTACAGAGACCCAGTACTTC. This chain uses TRBV11-2 with TRBJ2-5; 7 positions agree with TRBD1. The CDR3 has 14 residues. Losses at the gene ends were 5 bases for V and 4 bases for J; bases not matched to a gene: 7. Germline V gene lookup returns CDR1 SGHAT and CDR2 FQNNGV.

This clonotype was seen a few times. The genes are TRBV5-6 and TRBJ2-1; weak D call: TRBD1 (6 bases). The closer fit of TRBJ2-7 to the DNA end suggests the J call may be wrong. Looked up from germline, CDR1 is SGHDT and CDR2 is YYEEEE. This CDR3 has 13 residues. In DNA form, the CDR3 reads TGTGCCAGCAGCTTACAGGGTTTTGTCGAGCAGTACTTC. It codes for CASSLQGFVEQYF.

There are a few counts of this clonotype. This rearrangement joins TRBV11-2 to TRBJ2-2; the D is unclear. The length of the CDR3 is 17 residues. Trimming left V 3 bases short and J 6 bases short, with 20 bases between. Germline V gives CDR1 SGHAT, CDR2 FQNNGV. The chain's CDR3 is CASSFPTGLRGSGELFF. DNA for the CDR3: TGTGCCAGCAGCTTCCCCACCGGTCTCAGAGGTTCCGGGGAGCTGTTTTTT.

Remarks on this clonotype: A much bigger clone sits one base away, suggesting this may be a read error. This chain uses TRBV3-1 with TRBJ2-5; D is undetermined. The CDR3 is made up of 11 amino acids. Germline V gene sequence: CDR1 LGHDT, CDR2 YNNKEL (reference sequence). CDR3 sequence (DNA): TGTGCCAGCAGCCAGATAGAGACCCGGTACTTC. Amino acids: CASSQIETRYF.

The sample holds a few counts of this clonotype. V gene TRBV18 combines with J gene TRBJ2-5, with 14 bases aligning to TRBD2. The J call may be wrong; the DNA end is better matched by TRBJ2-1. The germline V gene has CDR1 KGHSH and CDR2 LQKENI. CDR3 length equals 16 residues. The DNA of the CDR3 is TGTGCCAGCTCACCGACCGGGACTAGCGGGAGCAATGAGCAGTTCTTC. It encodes CASSPTGTSGSNEQFF.

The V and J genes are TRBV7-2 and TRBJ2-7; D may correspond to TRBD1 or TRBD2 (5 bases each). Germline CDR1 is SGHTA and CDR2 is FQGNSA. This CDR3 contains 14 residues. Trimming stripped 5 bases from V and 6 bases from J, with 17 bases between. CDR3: CASSPAGTGCEQYF. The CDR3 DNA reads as TGTGCCAGCAGCCCAGCCGGGACCGGCTGCGAGCAGTACTTC.

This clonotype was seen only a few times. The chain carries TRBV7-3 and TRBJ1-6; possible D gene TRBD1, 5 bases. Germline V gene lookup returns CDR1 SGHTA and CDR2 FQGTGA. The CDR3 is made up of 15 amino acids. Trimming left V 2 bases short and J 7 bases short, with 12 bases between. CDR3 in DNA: TGTGCCAGCAGCTTAGGGGGGTACGAGAATTCACCCCTCCACTTT. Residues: CASSLGGYENSPLHF. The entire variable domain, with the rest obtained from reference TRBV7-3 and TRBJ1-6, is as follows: GAGVSQTPSNKVTEKGKYVELRCDPISGHTALYWYRQSLGQGPEFLIYFQGTGAADDSGLPNDRFFAVRPEGSVSTLKIQRTERGDSAVYLCASSLGGYENSPLHFGNGTRLTVT.

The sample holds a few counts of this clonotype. CDR3 loop: CASSMRQVETQYF. CDR3 nucleotides: TGTGCCAGTAGTATGCGACAGGTGGAGACCCAGTACTTC. The chain is built from TRBV19 and TRBJ2-5, with a weak D call TRBD1 (6 bases). Deletions cut 3 bases from V and 5 bases from J, with 10 bases between. Germline-derived CDR1 and CDR2 are LNHDA and SQIVND (reference sequence). The length of the CDR3 is 13 residues.

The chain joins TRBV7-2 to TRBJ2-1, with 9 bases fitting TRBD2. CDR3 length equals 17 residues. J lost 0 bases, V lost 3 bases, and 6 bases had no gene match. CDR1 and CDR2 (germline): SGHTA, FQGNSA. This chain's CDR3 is CASSLWSGGSSYNEQFF. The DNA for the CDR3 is TGTGCCAGCAGCTTGTGGAGCGGGGGGTCCTCCTACAATGAGCAGTTCTTC.

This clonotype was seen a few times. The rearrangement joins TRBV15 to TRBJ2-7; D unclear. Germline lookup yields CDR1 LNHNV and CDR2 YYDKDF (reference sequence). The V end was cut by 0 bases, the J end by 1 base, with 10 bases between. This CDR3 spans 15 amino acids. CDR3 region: CATSRERLDSYEQYF. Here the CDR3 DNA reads TGTGCCACCAGCAGAGAGAGGTTGGATTCCTACGAGCAGTACTTC.